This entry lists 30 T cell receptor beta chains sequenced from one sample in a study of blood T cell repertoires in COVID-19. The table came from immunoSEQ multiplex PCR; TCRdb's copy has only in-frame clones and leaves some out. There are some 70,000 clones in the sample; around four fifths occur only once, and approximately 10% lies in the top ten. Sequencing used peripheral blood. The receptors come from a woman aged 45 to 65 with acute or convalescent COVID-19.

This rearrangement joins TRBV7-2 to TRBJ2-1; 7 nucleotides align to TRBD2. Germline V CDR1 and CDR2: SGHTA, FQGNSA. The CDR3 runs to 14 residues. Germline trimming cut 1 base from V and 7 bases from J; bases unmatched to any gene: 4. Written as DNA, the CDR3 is TGTGCCAGCAGCTTAGGCGGGAGATTTAATGAGCAGTTCTTC. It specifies CASSLGGRFNEQFF.

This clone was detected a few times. CDR3 bases: TGTGCCAGCAGCCAGTCAGGGATGAACACCGGGGAGCTGTTTTTT. It yields the protein CASSQSGMNTGELFF. This chain links TRBV5-4 with TRBJ2-2, with TRBD1 as a possible D gene (5 bases). The CDR3 covers 15 residues. V was cut by 4 bases and J by 1 base, with 11 bases left in between. Germline lookup yields CDR1 SGHNT and CDR2 YYREEE (reference sequence).

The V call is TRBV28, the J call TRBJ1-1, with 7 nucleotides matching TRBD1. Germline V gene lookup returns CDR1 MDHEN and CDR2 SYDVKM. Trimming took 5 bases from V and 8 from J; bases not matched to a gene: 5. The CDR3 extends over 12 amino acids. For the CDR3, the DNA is TGTGCCAGCAGTAGGGGGCAGGGGGAAGCTTTCTTT. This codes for CASSRGQGEAFF.

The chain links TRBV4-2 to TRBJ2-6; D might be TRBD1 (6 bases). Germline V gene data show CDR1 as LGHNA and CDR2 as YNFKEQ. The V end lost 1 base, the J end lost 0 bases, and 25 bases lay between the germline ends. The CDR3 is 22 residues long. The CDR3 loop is CASSQVKPPGVYILSGANVLTF. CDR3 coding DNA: TGTGCCAGCAGCCAAGTCAAACCCCCAGGGGTCTACATCCTCTCTGGGGCCAACGTCCTGACTTTC.

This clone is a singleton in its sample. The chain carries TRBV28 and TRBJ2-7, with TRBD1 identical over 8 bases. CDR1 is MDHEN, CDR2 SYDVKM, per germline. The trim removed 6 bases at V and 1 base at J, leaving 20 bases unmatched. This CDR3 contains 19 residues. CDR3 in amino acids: CASSAWQGATLRKSYEQYF. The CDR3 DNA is TGTGCCAGCAGCGCTTGGCAGGGGGCTACACTTAGGAAGTCCTACGAGCAGTACTTC.

CDR3 amino acids: CASSLVQGLISNQPQHF. CDR3 nucleotides: TGTGCCAGCAGCTTAGTGCAGGGGCTCATAAGCAATCAGCCCCAGCATTTT. This chain joins TRBV7-8 and TRBJ1-5; a weak D match, TRBD1 (6 bases). Per germline, CDR1 SGHVS and CDR2 FQNEAQ. Trimming removed 1 base from V and 1 base from J, with 14 bases in between. The CDR3 spans 17 residues.

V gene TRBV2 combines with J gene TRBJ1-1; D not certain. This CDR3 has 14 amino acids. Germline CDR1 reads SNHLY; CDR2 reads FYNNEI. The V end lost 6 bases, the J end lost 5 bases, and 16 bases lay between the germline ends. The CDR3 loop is CASSTEGEKTEAFF. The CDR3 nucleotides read TGTGCCAGCAGCACCGAGGGTGAGAAGACTGAAGCTTTCTTT.

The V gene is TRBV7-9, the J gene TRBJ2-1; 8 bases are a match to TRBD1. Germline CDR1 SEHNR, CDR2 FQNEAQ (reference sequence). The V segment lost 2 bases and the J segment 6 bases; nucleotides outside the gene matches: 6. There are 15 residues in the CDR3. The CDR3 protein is CASSLQGAAINEQFF. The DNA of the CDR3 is TGTGCCAGCAGCTTACAGGGGGCAGCGATCAATGAGCAGTTCTTC.

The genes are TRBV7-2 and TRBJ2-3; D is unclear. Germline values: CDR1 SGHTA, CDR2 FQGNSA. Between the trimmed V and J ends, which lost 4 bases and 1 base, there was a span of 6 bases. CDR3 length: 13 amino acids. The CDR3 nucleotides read TGTGCCAGCAGCTCCGAGCGCACAGATACGCAGTATTTT. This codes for CASSSERTDTQYF.

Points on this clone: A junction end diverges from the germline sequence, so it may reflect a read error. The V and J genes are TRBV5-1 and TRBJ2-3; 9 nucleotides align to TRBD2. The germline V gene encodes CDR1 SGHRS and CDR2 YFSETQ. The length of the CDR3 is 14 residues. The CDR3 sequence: CGSGAGGSTDTQYF. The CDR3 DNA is TGCGGCAGCGGCGCGGGGGGGAGTACAGATACGCAGTATTTT. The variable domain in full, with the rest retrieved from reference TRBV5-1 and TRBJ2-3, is KAGVTQTPRYLIKTRGQQVTLSCSPISGHRSVSWYQQTPGQGLQFLFEYFSETQRNKGNFPGRFSGRQFSNSRSEMNVSTLELGDSALYLCGSGAGGSTDTQYFGPGTRLTVL.

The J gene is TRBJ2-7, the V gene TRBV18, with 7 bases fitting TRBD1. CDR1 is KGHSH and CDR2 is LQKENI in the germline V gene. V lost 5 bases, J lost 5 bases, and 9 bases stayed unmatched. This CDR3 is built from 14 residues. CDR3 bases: TGTGCCAGCTCAGCGACAGGGAATGGCGACGAGCAGTACTTC. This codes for CASSATGNGDEQYF.

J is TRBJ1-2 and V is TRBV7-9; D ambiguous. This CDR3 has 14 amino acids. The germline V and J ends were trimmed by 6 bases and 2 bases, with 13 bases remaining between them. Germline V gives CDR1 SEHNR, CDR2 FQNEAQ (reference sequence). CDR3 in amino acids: CASSLSNGNYGYTF. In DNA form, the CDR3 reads TGTGCCAGCAGTCTTTCGAACGGGAACTATGGCTACACCTTC.

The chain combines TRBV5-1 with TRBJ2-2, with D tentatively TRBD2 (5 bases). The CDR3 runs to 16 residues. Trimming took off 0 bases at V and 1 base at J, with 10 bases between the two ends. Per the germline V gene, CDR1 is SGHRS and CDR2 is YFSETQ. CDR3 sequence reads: CASSLVPGGNTGELFF. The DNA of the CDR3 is TGCGCCAGCAGCTTGGTGCCAGGAGGGAACACCGGGGAGCTGTTTTTT.

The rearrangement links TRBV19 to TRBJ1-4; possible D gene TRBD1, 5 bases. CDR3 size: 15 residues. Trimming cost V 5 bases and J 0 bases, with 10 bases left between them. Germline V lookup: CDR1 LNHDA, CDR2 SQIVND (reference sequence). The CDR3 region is CASSAQDATNEKLFF. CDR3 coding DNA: TGTGCCAGTAGTGCACAGGACGCAACTAATGAAAAACTGTTTTTT.

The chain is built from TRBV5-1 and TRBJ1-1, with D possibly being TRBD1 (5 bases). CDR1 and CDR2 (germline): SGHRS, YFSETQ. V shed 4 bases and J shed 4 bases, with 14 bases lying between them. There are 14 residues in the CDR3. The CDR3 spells CASSPGGTATEAFF. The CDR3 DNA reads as TGCGCCAGCAGCCCCGGGGGAACGGCCACTGAAGCTTTCTTT.

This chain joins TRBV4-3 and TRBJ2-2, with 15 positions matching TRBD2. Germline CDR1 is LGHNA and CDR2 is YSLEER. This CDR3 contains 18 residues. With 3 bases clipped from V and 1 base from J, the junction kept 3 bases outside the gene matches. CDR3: CASSQGLAGGLNTGELFF. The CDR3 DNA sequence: TGCGCCAGCAGCCAGGGACTAGCGGGAGGACTGAACACCGGGGAGCTGTTTTTT.

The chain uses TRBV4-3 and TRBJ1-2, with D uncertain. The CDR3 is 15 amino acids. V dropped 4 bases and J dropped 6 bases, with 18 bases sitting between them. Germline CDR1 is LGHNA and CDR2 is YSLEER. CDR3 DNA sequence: TGCGCCAGCAGCCTCCGAAGCGAAGCGTCTCATGGCTACACCTTC. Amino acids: CASSLRSEASHGYTF.

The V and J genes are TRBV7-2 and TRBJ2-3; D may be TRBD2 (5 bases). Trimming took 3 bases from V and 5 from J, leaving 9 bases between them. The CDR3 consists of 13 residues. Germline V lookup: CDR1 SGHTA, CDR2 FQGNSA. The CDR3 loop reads CASSFTGEDTQYF. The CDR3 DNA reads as TGTGCCAGCAGCTTCACCGGGGAAGATACGCAGTATTTT.

CDR3 sequence: CASSESGTVDYGYTF. The CDR3 DNA sequence: TGCGCCAGCAGCGAATCCGGGACAGTCGACTATGGCTACACCTTC. This rearrangement joins TRBV5-1 to TRBJ1-2; 7 nucleotides match TRBD1. V lost 4 bases, J lost 3 bases, and 9 bases stayed unmatched. CDR1 and CDR2 from the germline V gene are SGHRS and YFSETQ. CDR3 length: 15 residues. Full variable domain (rest looked up from reference TRBV5-1 and TRBJ1-2): KAGVTQTPRYLIKTRGQQVTLSCSPISGHRSVSWYQQTPGQGLQFLFEYFSETQRNKGNFPGRFSGRQFSNSRSEMNVSTLELGDSALYLCASSESGTVDYGYTFGSGTRLTVV.

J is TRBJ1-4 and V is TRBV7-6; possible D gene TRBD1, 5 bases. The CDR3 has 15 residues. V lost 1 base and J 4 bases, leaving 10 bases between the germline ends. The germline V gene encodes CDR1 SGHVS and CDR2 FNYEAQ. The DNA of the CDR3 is TGTGCCAGCAGCTTAGGGTCAGGGCTTAATGAAAAACTGTTTTTT. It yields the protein CASSLGSGLNEKLFF.

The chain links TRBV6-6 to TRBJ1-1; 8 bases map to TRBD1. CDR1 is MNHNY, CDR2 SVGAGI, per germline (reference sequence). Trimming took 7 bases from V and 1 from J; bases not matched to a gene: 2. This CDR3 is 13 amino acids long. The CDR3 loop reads CASIDRGNTEAFF. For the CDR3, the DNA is TGTGCCAGCATCGACAGGGGGAACACTGAAGCTTTCTTT.

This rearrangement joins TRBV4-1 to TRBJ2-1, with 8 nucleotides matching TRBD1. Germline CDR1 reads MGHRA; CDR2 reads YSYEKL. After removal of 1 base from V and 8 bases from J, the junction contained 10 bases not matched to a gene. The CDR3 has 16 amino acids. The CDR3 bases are TGCGCCAGCAGCCAAGCTTCCGGACAGGGAAGGCATGAGCAGTTCTTC. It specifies CASSQASGQGRHEQFF.

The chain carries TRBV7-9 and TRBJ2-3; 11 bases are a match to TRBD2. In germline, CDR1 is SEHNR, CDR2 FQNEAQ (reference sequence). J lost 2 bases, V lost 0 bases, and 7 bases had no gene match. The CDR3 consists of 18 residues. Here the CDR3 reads CASSLAWTSGLITDTQYF. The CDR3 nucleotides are TGTGCCAGCAGCTTAGCCTGGACTAGCGGGTTAATCACAGATACGCAGTATTTT.

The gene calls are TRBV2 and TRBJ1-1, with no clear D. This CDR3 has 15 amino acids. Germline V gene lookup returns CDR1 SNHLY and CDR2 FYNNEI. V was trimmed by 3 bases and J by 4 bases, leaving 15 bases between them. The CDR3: CASSDVSGAGTEAFF. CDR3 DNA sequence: TGTGCCAGCAGTGACGTCTCGGGAGCGGGCACTGAAGCTTTCTTT.

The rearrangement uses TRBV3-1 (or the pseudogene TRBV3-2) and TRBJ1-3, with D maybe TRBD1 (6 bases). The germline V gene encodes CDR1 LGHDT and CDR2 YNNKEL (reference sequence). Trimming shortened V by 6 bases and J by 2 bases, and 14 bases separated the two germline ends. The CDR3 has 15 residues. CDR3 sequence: CASRETGFAGNTIYF. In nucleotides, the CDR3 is TGTGCCAGCAGAGAAACAGGGTTCGCTGGAAACACCATATATTTT.

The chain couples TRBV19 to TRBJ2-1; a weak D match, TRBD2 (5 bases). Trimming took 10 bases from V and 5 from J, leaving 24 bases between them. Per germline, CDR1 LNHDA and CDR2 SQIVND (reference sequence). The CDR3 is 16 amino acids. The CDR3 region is CATKPATGILNNEQFF. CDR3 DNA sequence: TGTGCCACAAAACCTGCCACGGGGATCCTGAACAATGAGCAGTTCTTC.

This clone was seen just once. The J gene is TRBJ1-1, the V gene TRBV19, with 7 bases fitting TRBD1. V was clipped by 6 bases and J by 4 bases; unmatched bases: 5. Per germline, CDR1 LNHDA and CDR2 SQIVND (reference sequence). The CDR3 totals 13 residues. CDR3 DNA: TGTGCCAGTAGAGAACAGGGGCGCACTGAAGCTTTCTTT. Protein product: CASREQGRTEAFF.

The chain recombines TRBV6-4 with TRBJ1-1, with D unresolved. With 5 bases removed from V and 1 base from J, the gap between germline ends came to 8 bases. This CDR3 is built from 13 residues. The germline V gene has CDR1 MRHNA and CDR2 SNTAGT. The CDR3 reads CASSRQANTEAFF. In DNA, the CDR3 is TGTGCCAGCAGTAGGCAGGCGAACACTGAAGCTTTCTTT.

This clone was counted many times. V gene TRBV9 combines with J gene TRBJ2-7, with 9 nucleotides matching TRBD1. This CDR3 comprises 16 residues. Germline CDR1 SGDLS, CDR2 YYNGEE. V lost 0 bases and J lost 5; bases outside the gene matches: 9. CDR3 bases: TGTGCCAGCAGCGTAGTTGCCGGGACAGGGCAAAACGAGCAGTACTTC. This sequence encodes CASSVVAGTGQNEQYF.

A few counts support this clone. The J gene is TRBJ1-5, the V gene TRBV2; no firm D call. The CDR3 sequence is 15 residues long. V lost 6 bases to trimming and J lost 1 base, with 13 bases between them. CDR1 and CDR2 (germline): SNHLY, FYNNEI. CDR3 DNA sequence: TGTGCCAGCAGAGGAGGGTGGTCGAGCAATCAGCCCCAGCATTTT. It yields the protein CASRGGWSSNQPQHF.